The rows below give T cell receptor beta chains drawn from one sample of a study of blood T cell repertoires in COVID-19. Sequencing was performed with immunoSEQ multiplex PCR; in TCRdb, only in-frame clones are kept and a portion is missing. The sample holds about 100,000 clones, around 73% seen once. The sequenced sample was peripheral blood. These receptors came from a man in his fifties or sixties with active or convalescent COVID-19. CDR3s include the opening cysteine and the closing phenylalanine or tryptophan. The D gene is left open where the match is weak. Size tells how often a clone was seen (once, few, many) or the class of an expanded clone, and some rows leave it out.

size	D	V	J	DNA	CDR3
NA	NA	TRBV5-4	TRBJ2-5	TGTGCCAGCAGCCCAGGAGGGGAAGAGACCCAGTACTTC	CASSPGGEETQYF
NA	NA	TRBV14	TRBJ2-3	TGTGCCAGCAGCCGGGGAGTAAGGAGTATGAGCATAACAGATACGCAGTATTTT	CASSRGVRSMSITDTQYF
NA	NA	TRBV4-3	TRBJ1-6	TGCGCCAGCAGCCAAACGGGATCAAATTCACCCCTCCACTTT	CASSQTGSNSPLHF
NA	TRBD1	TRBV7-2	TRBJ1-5	TGTGCCAGCAGCTTAGCTTACAGGGGTAGTCAGCCCCAGCATTTT	CASSLAYRGSQPQHF
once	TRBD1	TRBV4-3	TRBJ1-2	TGCGCCAGCAGCCTACGGCAAGCGACAGGGGGCAATGGCTACACCTTC	CASSLRQATGGNGYTF
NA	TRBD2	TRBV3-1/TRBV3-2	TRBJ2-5	TGTGCCAGCAGCCAAGGGGAAGGGCTAGCGGGAAGTCAAGAGACCCAGTACTTC	CASSQGEGLAGSQETQYF
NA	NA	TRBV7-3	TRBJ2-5	TGTGCCAGCAGCTTAACCGGCAGGGGAGAGACCCAGTACTTC	CASSLTGRGETQYF
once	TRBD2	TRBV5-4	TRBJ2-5	TGTGCCAGCAGCAGGGGACTAGCGGGAGGAGAGACCCAGTACTTC	CASSRGLAGGETQYF
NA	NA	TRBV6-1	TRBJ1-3	TGTGCCAGCAGTGAAGCTCGGGTAACCATATATTTT	CASSEARVTIYF
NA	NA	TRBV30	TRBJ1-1	TGTGCCTGGGCACAGGGCCAGAACACTGAAGCTTTCTTT	CAWAQGQNTEAFF
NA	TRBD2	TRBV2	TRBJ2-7	TGTGCCAGCAGCCCCGGGACTAGAGGGCTCGAGCAGTACTTC	CASSPGTRGLEQYF
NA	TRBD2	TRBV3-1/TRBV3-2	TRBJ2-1	TGTGCCAGCAGCCAAGCCCCCAGCGGGAGCTACAATGAGCAGTTCTTC	CASSQAPSGSYNEQFF
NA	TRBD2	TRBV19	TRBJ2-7	TGTGCCAGTAGTATGACTAGCGGCCCAACCTACGAGCAGTACTTC	CASSMTSGPTYEQYF
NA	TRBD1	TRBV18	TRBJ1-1	TGTGCCAGCTCACCGAGACAGGGGGGGAACACTGAAGCTTTCTTT	CASSPRQGGNTEAFF
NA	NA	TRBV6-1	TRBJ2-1	TGTGCCAGCAGTGCGCGGGGCGCGGGCTCCTACAATGAGCAGTTCTTC	CASSARGAGSYNEQFF
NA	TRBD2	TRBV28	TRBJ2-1	TGTGCCAGCAGTTCCCGAAGGACTAGAGATGCAGGCTCCTACAATGAGCAGTTCTTC	CASSSRRTRDAGSYNEQFF
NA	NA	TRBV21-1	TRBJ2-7	TGTGCCAGCAGCAAAGGGGGGGGACAGGGACCCCGCAACCACTACGAGCAGTACTTC	CASSKGGGQGPRNHYEQYF
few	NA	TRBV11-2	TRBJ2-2	TGTGCCAGCAGCTTACGTATGGACAGAGCGAACACCGGGGAGCTGTTTTTT	CASSLRMDRANTGELFF
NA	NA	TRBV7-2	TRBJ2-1	TGTGCCAGCAGATCTCGTTGGACAGAGCAGTACAATGAGCAGTTCTTC	CASRSRWTEQYNEQFF
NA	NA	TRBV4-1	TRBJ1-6	TGCGCCAGCAGCCCGCCGGCTGGGCTTAATTCACCCCTCCACTTT	CASSPPAGLNSPLHF
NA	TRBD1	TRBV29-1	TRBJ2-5	TGCAGCAAACGACAGGGCGGAACAGAGACCCAGTACTTC	CSKRQGGTETQYF
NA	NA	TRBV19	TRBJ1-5	TGTGCCAGTAGTATCGAGCGAAATCAGCCCCAGCATTTT	CASSIERNQPQHF
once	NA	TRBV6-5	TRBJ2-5	TGTGCCAGCAGTACCGTCAACTGGGAGACCCAGTACTTC	CASSTVNWETQYF
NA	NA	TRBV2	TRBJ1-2	TGTGCCAGCAGTGACAGGCCTGGCTACACCTTC	CASSDRPGYTF
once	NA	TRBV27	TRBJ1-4	TGTGCCAGCAGTTTCCGCCAGGGGAGTGAAAAACTGTTTTTT	CASSFRQGSEKLFF
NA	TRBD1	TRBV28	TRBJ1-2	TGTGCCAGCAGCCTTACCGCCGGGACAGGGTATGGCTACACCTTC	CASSLTAGTGYGYTF